This is a list of T cell receptor beta chains from one sample in a study of cytomegalovirus exposure and HLA in healthy donors. Data came from immunoSEQ multiplex PCR; TCRdb stores just in-frame clones and leaves some out. This sample carries some 250,000 clones, nearly 90% of them seen once, and the ten largest clones take 0.37%. The sequenced sample consisted of PBMCs. The receptor source for this set is a woman aged 18-29 years in good health and CMV-seronegative. CDR3s include the opening cysteine and the closing phenylalanine or tryptophan. D genes are given only for firm matches. Clone size is given for some rows only: seen once, a few or many times, or a class if the clone is expanded.

CDR3 protein: CASSIGQVNTEAFF
CDR3 DNA: TGTGCCAGTAGTATTGGCCAGGTGAACACTGAAGCTTTCTTT
J gene: TRBJ1-1
V gene: TRBV19
clone size: NA
CDR3 length: 14
D gene: NA

CDR3 protein: CASSLLGPAEVAAYNEQFF
CDR3 DNA: TGTGCCAGCAGTTTATTGGGCCCAGCGGAGGTCGCTGCCTACAATGAGCAGTTCTTC
J gene: TRBJ2-1
V gene: TRBV27
clone size: NA
CDR3 length: 19
D gene: NA

CDR3 protein: CASSSILSSYNEQFF
CDR3 DNA: TGTGCCAGCAGCTCCATCTTGAGCTCCTACAATGAGCAGTTCTTC
J gene: TRBJ2-1
V gene: TRBV27
clone size: once
CDR3 length: 15
D gene: NA

CDR3 protein: CAIGGAYNEQFF
CDR3 DNA: TGTGCCATAGGGGGGGCCTACAATGAGCAGTTCTTC
J gene: TRBJ2-1
V gene: TRBV28
clone size: NA
CDR3 length: 12
D gene: NA

CDR3 protein: CASSYSTGGDSPLHF
CDR3 DNA: TGTGCCAGCAGTTACTCGACAGGGGGGGATTCACCCCTCCACTTT
J gene: TRBJ1-6
V gene: TRBV6-6
clone size: NA
CDR3 length: 15
D gene: TRBD1

CDR3 protein: CASSYSTGEEGYGYTF
CDR3 DNA: TGTGCCAGCAGTTATTCCACAGGGGAAGAGGGCTATGGCTACACCTTC
J gene: TRBJ1-2
V gene: TRBV6-5
clone size: NA
CDR3 length: 16
D gene: TRBD1

CDR3 protein: CASSLRLAGEYNEQFF
CDR3 DNA: TGTGCCAGCTCACTACGACTAGCGGGGGAGTACAATGAGCAGTTCTTC
J gene: TRBJ2-1
V gene: TRBV18
clone size: NA
CDR3 length: 16
D gene: TRBD2

CDR3 protein: CASSAGQRGANEKLFF
CDR3 DNA: TGTGCCAGCAGCGCGGGACAGAGAGGGGCTAATGAAAAACTGTTTTTT
J gene: TRBJ1-4
V gene: TRBV9
clone size: NA
CDR3 length: 16
D gene: TRBD1

CDR3 protein: CASSERQGGTEAFF
CDR3 DNA: TGCGCCAGCAGTGAGAGACAGGGTGGGACTGAAGCTTTCTTT
J gene: TRBJ1-1
V gene: TRBV10-1
clone size: NA
CDR3 length: 14
D gene: TRBD1

CDR3 protein: CASSQGLAGGKYNEQFF
CDR3 DNA: TGCGCCAGCAGCCAAGGACTAGCGGGGGGGAAATACAATGAGCAGTTCTTC
J gene: TRBJ2-1
V gene: TRBV4-3
clone size: NA
CDR3 length: 17
D gene: TRBD2

CDR3 protein: CASSHNALVLIEQYF
CDR3 DNA: TGTGCCAGCAGTCATAATGCACTGGTGCTCATAGAGCAGTACTTC
J gene: TRBJ2-7
V gene: TRBV7-2
clone size: NA
CDR3 length: 15
D gene: NA